Listed below are T cell receptor beta chains from one sample, sequenced in a study of blood T cell repertoires in COVID-19. This table comes from immunoSEQ multiplex PCR, and its TCRdb copy is limited to in-frame clones, with some not included. The sample has 350,000 or so clones; around four fifths are singletons. Specimen: peripheral blood. These receptors were collected from a man aged 25-45 years with active or convalescent COVID-19. The CDR3 runs from the conserved cysteine through the conserved F or W. D genes are given only for firm matches. Clone size is shown for a subset of rows, as once, few, many or a class of expanded clone.

>TRBJ2-1|TRBD2|TRBV6-5|NA
TGTGCCAGCTCTCGCGGGGGTTTCTATGAGCAGTTCTTC
CASSRGGFYEQFF
>TRBJ1-2|NA|TRBV5-1|NA
TGCGCCAGCGGGGCCGAACTCAGTAACTATGGCTACACCTTC
CASGAELSNYGYTF
>TRBJ2-6|NA|TRBV14|NA
TGTGCCAGCAGCCAAGTGCGCGGAGGGGCCAACGTCCTGACTTTC
CASSQVRGGANVLTF
>TRBJ1-5|NA|TRBV28|NA
TGTGCCAGCAGCCCTCTGTCTCAGCCCCAGCATTTT
CASSPLSQPQHF
>TRBJ1-5|NA|TRBV4-3|few
TGCGCCAGCAGCCAAGACAGGGGATGGAATCAGCCCCAGCATTTT
CASSQDRGWNQPQHF
>TRBJ2-5|TRBD1|TRBV11-2|NA
TGTGCCAGCAGCTCCGTAACCCAGGGGGCGAAGAGAGAGACCCAGTACTTC
CASSSVTQGAKRETQYF
>TRBJ2-1|TRBD1|TRBV28|NA
TGTGCCAGCAGTTCGACCGGGACAGGAGTCCACAATGAGCAGTTCTTC
CASSSTGTGVHNEQFF
>TRBJ1-2|NA|TRBV28|NA
TGTGCCAGCAGTTTAAAAGGGGGCTATGGCTACACCTTC
CASSLKGGYGYTF
>TRBJ2-7|TRBD2|TRBV9|NA
TGTGCCAGCAGCGTAGACGGGAGCGGGGGGTTTTCCGACGAGCAGTACTTC
CASSVDGSGGFSDEQYF
>TRBJ1-3|TRBD1|TRBV4-1|NA
TGCGCCAGCAGCCCGACCCCCACTACAGGGGGCGTTGGAAACACCATATATTTT
CASSPTPTTGGVGNTIYF
>TRBJ2-1|TRBD2|TRBV11-3|NA
TGTGCCAGCAGCCGGGGGACTAGTTCGAATGAGCAGTTCTTC
CASSRGTSSNEQFF
>TRBJ2-1|NA|TRBV28|NA
TGTGCCAGCAGTTTGGGGCTCTTGGGGAATGAGCAGTTCTTC
CASSLGLLGNEQFF
>TRBJ2-3|TRBD1|TRBV7-2|once
TGTGCCAGCCAGCCCACCGGGACAGGGCTATATTTT
CASQPTGTGLYF
>TRBJ2-3|NA|TRBV15|few
TGTGCCACCAGCAGAGGACAGGACACAGATACGCAGTATTTT
CATSRGQDTDTQYF
>TRBJ1-5|NA|TRBV3-1/TRBV3-2|NA
TGTGCCAGCAGCCAAGAATCGGCAGGGCGTCAGCCCCAGCATTTT
CASSQESAGRQPQHF